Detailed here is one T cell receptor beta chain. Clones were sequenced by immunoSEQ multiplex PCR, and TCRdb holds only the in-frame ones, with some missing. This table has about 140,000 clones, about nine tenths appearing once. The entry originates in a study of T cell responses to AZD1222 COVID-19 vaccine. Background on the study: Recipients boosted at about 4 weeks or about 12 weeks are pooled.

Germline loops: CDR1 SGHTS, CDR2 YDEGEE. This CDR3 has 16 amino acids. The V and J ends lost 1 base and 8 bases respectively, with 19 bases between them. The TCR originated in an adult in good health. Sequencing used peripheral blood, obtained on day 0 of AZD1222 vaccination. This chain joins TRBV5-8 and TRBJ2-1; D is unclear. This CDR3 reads CASSLFGSLETDEQFF. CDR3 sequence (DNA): TGTGCCAGCAGCTTGTTTGGCTCACTGGAAACGGATGAGCAGTTCTTC. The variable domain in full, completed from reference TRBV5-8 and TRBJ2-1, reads EAGVTQSPTHLIKTRGQQATLRCSPISGHTSVYWYQQALGLGLQFLLWYDEGEERNRGNFPPRFSGRQFPNYSSELNVNALELEDSALYLCASSLFGSLETDEQFFGPGTRLTVL.